These 16 T cell receptor beta chains came from one sample sequenced in a study of cytomegalovirus exposure and HLA in healthy donors. This PCR relied on a set of 60 Vbeta primers and 13 Jbeta primers. Generated by immunoSEQ multiplex PCR, the TCRdb table keeps only in-frame clones and is missing some. This table holds 110,000 or so clones, about 78% found once. The sequenced material came from PBMCs. All receptors derive from a woman in her 30s in good health and CMV-seropositive.

This rearrangement joins TRBV30 to TRBJ2-7; maybe TRBD2 (5 bases). Trimming stripped 4 bases from V and 3 bases from J, with 25 bases between. Germline loops: CDR1 GTSNPN, CDR2 SVGIG (reference sequence). The CDR3 has 17 residues. The CDR3 loop is CAWTEHDTRLELYEQYF. The CDR3 region has the DNA TGTGCCTGGACCGAACACGATACTAGACTCGAACTCTACGAGCAGTACTTC.

The chain has TRBV5-4 and TRBJ2-1, with TRBD1 matching 9 bases. Trimming cost V 4 bases and J 10 bases; bases outside gene matches: 6. The CDR3 runs 13 residues. CDR1 is SGHNT and CDR2 is YYREEE in the germline V gene (reference sequence). CDR3: CASSRDRAGEQFF. Written as DNA, the CDR3 is TGTGCCAGCAGCCGGGACAGGGCAGGAGAGCAGTTCTTC.

The chain recombines TRBV11-3 with TRBJ1-1, with D perhaps matching TRBD1 (5 bases). Germline CDR1 is SGHNT and CDR2 is YENEEA. Trimming pared 1 base from V and 4 bases from J, leaving 13 bases between. This CDR3 comprises 15 residues. The CDR3 reads CASSLGGEGSTEAFF. CDR3 coding DNA: TGTGCCAGCAGCTTAGGAGGGGAGGGGAGCACTGAAGCTTTCTTT.

The rearrangement uses TRBV6-6 and TRBJ2-5; 14 positions agree with TRBD2. The end of the DNA fits TRBJ2-7 better, so the J call may be wrong. Germline V gene lookup returns CDR1 MNHNY and CDR2 SVGAGI (reference sequence). This CDR3 comprises 16 residues. The CDR3 nucleotides are TGTGCCAGCAGTACTTCAGGGACTAGCGGGGGCTACGAGCAGTACTTC. This translates into CASSTSGTSGGYEQYF.

The V call is TRBV6-5, the J call TRBJ2-2; D unresolved. In germline, CDR1 is MNHEY, CDR2 SVGAGI. Trimming took off 0 bases at V and 4 bases at J, with 6 bases between the two ends. This CDR3 contains 14 residues. The CDR3 loop is CASSYSSFTGELFF. The CDR3 nucleotides read TGTGCCAGCAGTTACTCGAGTTTCACCGGGGAGCTGTTTTTT.

This clone was observed a single time. The chain recombines TRBV27 with TRBJ1-3; D gene unclear. The V gene's germline CDR1 is MNHEY and CDR2 SMNVEV (reference sequence). There are 14 residues in the CDR3. The V end lost 5 bases, the J end lost 4 bases, and 12 bases lay between the germline ends. The CDR3 DNA is TGTGCCAGCAGTCTCCGGGTCCCCGGAAACACCATATATTTT. Residues: CASSLRVPGNTIYF.

This sequence joins TRBV27 and TRBJ2-1; 12 bases align to TRBD2. The CDR3 has 15 amino acids. The germline V gene has CDR1 MNHEY and CDR2 SMNVEV (reference sequence). The J segment lost 10 bases and the V segment lost 7 bases, leaving 11 bases of the junction unmatched. The CDR3 bases are TGTGCCAGCAAGCTCACATGGCTAGCGGGAGGGGAGCAGTTCTTC. Its translation: CASKLTWLAGGEQFF.

The chain carries TRBV10-2 and TRBJ1-2; D is unresolved. From germline, CDR1 is WSHSY and CDR2 SAAADI. V lost 0 bases and J 6 bases, leaving 8 bases between the germline ends. The CDR3 totals 13 residues. The CDR3 bases are TGCGCCAGCAGTGAGTCTGAAAAGCATGGCTACACCTTC. Translating it yields CASSESEKHGYTF.

The chain recombines TRBV7-9 with TRBJ2-3; 9 bases line up with TRBD2. The CDR3 totals 15 residues. Germline trimming cut 2 bases from V and 7 bases from J; bases unmatched to any gene: 7. Germline CDR1 and CDR2: SEHNR and FQNEAQ (reference sequence). The CDR3, as DNA: TGTGCCAGCAGCTTAACGGCGGGGGGGCAAAATACGCAGTATTTT. Protein sequence: CASSLTAGGQNTQYF.

The chain carries TRBV2 and TRBJ2-5, with 9 bases lining up with TRBD2. V gave up 3 bases and J gave up 5 bases; unmatched junction bases: 7. In germline, CDR1 is SNHLY, CDR2 FYNNEI. The CDR3 is 15 amino acids. CDR3 residues: CASSEAAGGPETQYF. The CDR3 DNA follows: TGTGCCAGCAGTGAGGCCGCGGGAGGGCCGGAGACCCAGTACTTC.

The J gene is TRBJ2-5, the V gene TRBV27, with 12 bases that match TRBD2. Trimming removed 6 bases from V and 3 bases from J; junction bases left unmatched: 8. Germline lookup yields CDR1 MNHEY and CDR2 SMNVEV (reference sequence). This CDR3 is built from 16 residues. CDR3 loop: CASRRLAGVGEETQYF. CDR3 bases: TGTGCCAGCAGGAGACTAGCGGGGGTAGGGGAAGAGACCCAGTACTTC.

This chain joins TRBV11-3 and TRBJ2-7; 14 bases line up with TRBD2. J lost 3 bases, V lost 1 base, and 2 bases had no gene match. CDR1 and CDR2 (germline): SGHNT, YENEEA. The CDR3 loop spans 16 amino acids. Here the CDR3 DNA reads TGTGCCAGCAGCTTAGCCGGACTAGCGGGGGGCTACGAGCAGTACTTC. Amino acid sequence: CASSLAGLAGGYEQYF.

CDR3 DNA: TGTGCCAGCAGCTTAGGGGACGGCGGGGGGGATACGCAGTATTTT. Protein: CASSLGDGGGDTQYF. The rearrangement joins TRBV7-9 to TRBJ2-3; 8 bases fit TRBD2. This CDR3 is 15 amino acids long. Germline trimming cut 1 base from V and 6 bases from J; bases unmatched to any gene: 6. Germline V gives CDR1 SEHNR, CDR2 FQNEAQ (reference sequence).

V gene TRBV6-5 combines with J gene TRBJ1-5; 7 nucleotides line up with TRBD1. The V gene end was trimmed by 5 bases and the J gene end by 6 bases; junction bases not matched to a gene: 7. CDR1 MNHEY and CDR2 SVGAGI come from the germline V gene. The CDR3 sequence is 14 residues long. For the CDR3, the DNA is TGTGCCAGCAGTGAAGACAGGGAATCTCAGCCCCAGCATTTT. It encodes CASSEDRESQPQHF.

The sample holds one count of this clone. The V and J genes are TRBV5-1 and TRBJ2-1, with TRBD2 matching 11 bases. This CDR3 contains 16 residues. Trimming took 2 bases from V and 9 from J; bases not matched to a gene: 10. Germline loops: CDR1 SGHRS, CDR2 YFSETQ. This CDR3 reads CASSLGIAGGPIEQFF. As DNA, the CDR3 is TGCGCCAGCAGCTTAGGAATAGCGGGAGGGCCCATTGAGCAGTTCTTC.

This chain connects TRBV5-1 to TRBJ2-5; 10 bases align to TRBD2. The CDR3 consists of 16 residues. Germline V gives CDR1 SGHRS, CDR2 YFSETQ. V gave up 4 bases and J gave up 5 bases; unmatched junction bases: 11. Here the CDR3 reads CASSLLAGSHGETQYF. The DNA for the CDR3 is TGCGCCAGCAGCCTACTAGCGGGATCCCATGGGGAGACCCAGTACTTC.